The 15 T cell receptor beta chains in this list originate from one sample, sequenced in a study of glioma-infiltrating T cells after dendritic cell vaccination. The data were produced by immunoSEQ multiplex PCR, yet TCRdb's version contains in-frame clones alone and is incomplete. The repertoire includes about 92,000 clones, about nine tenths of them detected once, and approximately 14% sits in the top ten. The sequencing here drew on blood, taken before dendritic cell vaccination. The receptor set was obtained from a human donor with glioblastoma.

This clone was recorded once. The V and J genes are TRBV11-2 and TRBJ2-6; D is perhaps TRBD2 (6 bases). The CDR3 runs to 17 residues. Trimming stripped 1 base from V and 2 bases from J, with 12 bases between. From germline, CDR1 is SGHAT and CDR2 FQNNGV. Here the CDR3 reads CASSLGWGETGANVLTF. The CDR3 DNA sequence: TGTGCCAGCAGCTTAGGGTGGGGGGAAACTGGGGCCAACGTCCTGACTTTC.

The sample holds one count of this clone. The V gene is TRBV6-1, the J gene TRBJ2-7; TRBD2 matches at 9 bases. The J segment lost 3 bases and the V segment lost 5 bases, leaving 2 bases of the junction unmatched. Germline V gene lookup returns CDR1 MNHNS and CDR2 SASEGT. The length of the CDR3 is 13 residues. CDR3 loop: CASSNSGSYEQYF. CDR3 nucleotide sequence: TGTGCCAGCAGTAATAGCGGGAGCTACGAGCAGTACTTC.

The CDR3 protein is CASSKVIVAARPPVYMNTEAFF. The CDR3 nucleotides read TGTGCCAGCAGCAAAGTAATTGTGGCAGCGAGGCCCCCAGTATACATGAACACTGAAGCTTTCTTT. The V and J genes are TRBV21-1 and TRBJ1-1. TRBV21-1 is assigned pseudogene status. The CDR3 length is 22 residues.

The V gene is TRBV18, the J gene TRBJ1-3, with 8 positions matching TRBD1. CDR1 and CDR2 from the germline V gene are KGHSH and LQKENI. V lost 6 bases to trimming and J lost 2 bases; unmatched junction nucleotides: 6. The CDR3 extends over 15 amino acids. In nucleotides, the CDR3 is TGTGCCAGCTCGCGATGGGACAGGCCTGGAAACACCATATATTTT. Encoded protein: CASSRWDRPGNTIYF.

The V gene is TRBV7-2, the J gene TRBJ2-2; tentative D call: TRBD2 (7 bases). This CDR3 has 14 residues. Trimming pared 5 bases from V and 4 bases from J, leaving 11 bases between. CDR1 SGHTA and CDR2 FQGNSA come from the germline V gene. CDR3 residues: CASSRGGFTGELFF. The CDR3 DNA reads TGTGCCAGCAGCAGGGGGGGGTTCACCGGGGAGCTGTTTTTT. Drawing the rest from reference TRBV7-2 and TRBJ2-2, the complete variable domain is GAGVSQSPSNKVTEKGKDVELRCDPISGHTALYWYRQSLGQGLEFLIYFQGNSAPDKSGLPSDRFSAERTGGSVSTLTIQRTQQEDSAVYLCASSRGGFTGELFFGEGSRLTVL.

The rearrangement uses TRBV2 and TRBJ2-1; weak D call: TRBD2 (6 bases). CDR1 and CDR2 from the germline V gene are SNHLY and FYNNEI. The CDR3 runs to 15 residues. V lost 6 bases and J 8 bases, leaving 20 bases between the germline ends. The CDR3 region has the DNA TGTGCCAGCAGCCCCGTCCCGGTTGGGGGGTATGAGCAGTTCTTC. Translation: CASSPVPVGGYEQFF. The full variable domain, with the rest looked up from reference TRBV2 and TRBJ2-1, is EPEVTQTPSHQVTQMGQEVILRCVPISNHLYFYWYRQILGQKVEFLVSFYNNEISEKSEIFDDQFSVERPDGSNFTLKIRSTKLEDSAMYFCASSPVPVGGYEQFFGPGTRLTVL.

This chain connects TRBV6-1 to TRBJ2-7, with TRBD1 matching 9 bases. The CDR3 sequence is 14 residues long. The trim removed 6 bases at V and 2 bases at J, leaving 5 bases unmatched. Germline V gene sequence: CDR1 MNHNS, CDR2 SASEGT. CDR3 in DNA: TGTGCCAGCAGCCGACAGGGGGAGCCCTACGAGCAGTACTTC. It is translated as CASSRQGEPYEQYF.

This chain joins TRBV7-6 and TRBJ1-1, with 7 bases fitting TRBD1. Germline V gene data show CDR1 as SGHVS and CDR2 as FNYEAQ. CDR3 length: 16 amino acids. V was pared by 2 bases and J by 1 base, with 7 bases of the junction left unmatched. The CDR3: CASSLILAGGNTEAFF. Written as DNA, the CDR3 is TGTGCCAGCAGCTTAATCCTTGCAGGGGGGAACACTGAAGCTTTCTTT.

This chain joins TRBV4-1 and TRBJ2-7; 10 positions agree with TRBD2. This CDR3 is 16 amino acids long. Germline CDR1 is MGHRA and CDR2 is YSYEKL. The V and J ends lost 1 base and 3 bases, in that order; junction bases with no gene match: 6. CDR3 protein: CASSQGWTSGYYEQYF. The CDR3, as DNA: TGCGCCAGCAGCCAAGGATGGACTAGCGGATACTACGAGCAGTACTTC.

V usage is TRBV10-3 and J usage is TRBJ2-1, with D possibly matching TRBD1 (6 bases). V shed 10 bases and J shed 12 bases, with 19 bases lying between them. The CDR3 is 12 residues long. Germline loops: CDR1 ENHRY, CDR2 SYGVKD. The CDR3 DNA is TGTGCCACCGGAAGACAGGCCGAGGGGCAGTTCTTC. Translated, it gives CATGRQAEGQFF.

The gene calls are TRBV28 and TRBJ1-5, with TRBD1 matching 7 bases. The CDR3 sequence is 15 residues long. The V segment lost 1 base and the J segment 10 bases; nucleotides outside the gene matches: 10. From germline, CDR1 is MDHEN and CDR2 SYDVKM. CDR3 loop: CASSLLTPGQYPQHF. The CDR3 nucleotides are TGTGCCAGCAGTTTATTGACGCCGGGACAGTATCCCCAGCATTTT.

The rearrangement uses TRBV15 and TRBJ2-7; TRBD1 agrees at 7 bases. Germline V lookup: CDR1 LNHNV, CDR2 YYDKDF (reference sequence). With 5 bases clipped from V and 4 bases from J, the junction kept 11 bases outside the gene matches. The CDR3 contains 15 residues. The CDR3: CATSPRQGSGYEQYF. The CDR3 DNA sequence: TGTGCCACCAGCCCTCGACAGGGAAGTGGGTACGAGCAGTACTTC.

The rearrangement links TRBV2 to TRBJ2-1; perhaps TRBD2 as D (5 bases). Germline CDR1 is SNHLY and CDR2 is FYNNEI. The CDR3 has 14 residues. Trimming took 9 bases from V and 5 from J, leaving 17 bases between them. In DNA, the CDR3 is TGTGCCAGGGAGAGGGCTAGCTGGCACAATGAGCAGTTCTTC. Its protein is CARERASWHNEQFF.

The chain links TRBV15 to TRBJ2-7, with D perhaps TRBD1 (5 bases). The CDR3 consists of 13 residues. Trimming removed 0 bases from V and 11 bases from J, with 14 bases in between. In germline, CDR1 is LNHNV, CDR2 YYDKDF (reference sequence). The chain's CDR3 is CATSRDVGADEYF. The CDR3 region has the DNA TGTGCCACCAGCAGAGATGTTGGGGCGGATGAGTACTTC.

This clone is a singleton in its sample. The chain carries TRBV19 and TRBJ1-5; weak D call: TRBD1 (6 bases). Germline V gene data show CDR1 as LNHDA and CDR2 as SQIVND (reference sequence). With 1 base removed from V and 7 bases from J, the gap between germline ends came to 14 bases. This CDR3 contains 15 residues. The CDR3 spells CASSIVPGEGQPQHF. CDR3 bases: TGTGCCAGTAGTATAGTTCCAGGGGAGGGGCAGCCCCAGCATTTT.